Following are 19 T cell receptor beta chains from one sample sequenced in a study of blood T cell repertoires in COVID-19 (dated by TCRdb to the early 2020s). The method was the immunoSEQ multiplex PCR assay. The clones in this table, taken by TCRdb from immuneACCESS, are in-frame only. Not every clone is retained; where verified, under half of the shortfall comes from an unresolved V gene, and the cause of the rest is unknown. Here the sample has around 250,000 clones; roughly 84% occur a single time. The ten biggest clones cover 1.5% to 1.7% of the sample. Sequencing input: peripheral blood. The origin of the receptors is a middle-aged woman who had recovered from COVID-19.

CDR3 sequence reads: CASSRGTGHNQPQHF. CDR3 sequence (DNA): TGTGCCAGCAGCCGTGGGACAGGGCACAATCAGCCCCAGCATTTT. This chain connects TRBV7-2 to TRBJ1-5, with 9 bases that match TRBD1. With 5 bases clipped from V and 3 bases from J, the junction kept 5 bases outside the gene matches. The CDR3 totals 15 residues. Germline CDR1 and CDR2: SGHTA and FQGNSA.

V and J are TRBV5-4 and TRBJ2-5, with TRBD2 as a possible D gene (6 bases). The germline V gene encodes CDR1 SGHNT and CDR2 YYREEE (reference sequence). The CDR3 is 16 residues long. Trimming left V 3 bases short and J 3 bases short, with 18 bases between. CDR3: CASSSPSPGVKETQYF. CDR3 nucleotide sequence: TGTGCCAGCAGCTCGCCTAGTCCGGGGGTAAAAGAGACCCAGTACTTC.

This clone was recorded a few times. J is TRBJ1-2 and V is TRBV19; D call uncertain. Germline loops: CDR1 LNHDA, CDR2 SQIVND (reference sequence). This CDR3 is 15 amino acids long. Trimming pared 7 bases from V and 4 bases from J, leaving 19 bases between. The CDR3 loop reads CASNQTEQCVYGYTF. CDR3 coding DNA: TGTGCCAGTAACCAAACCGAACAGTGTGTCTATGGCTACACCTTC.

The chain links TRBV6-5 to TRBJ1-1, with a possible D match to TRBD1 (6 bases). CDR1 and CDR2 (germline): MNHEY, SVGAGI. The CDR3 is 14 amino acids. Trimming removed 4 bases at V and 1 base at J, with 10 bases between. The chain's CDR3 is CASSWGGANTEAFF. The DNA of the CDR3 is TGTGCCAGCAGTTGGGGGGGCGCGAACACTGAAGCTTTCTTT.

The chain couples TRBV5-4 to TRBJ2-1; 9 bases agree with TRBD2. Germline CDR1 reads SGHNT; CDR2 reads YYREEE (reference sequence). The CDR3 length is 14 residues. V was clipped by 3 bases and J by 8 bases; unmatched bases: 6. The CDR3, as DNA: TGTGCCAGCAGCTCCGGACTAGCGATCCATGAGCAGTTCTTC. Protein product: CASSSGLAIHEQFF.

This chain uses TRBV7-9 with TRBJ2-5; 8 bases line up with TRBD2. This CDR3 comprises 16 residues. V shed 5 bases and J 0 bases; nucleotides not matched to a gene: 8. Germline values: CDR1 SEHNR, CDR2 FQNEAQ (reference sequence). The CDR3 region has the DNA TGTGCCAGCAGCAGGCCGGGACTAGGGAACCAAGAGACCCAGTACTTC. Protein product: CASSRPGLGNQETQYF.

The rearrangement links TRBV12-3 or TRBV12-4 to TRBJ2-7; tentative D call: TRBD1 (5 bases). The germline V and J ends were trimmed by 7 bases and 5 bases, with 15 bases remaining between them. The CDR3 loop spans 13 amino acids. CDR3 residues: CASTGALRDEQYF. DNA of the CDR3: TGTGCCAGCACTGGGGCTCTTCGCGACGAGCAGTACTTC.

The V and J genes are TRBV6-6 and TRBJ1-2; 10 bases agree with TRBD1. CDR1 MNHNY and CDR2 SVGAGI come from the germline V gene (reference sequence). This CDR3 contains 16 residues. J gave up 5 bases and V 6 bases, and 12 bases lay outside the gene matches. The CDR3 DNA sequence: TGTGCCAGCAGCCCCGACAGGGGGCGGACCTATTATGGCTACACCTTC. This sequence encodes CASSPDRGRTYYGYTF.

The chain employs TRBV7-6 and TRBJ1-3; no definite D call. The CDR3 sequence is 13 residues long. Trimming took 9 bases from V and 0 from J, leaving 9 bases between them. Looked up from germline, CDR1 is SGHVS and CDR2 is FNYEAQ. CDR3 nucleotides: TGTGCCAGTGGGCACTCCTCTGGAAACACCATATATTTT. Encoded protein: CASGHSSGNTIYF.

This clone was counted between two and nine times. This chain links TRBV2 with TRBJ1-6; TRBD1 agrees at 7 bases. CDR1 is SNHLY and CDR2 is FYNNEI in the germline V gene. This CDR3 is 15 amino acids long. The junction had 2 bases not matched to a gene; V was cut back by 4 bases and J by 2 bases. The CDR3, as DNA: TGTGCCAGCAGTGGTGGACAGGCCTATAATTCACCCCTCCACTTT. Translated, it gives CASSGGQAYNSPLHF.

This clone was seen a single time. CDR3 region: CASSRDRANVLTF. In DNA, the CDR3 is TGTGCCAGCAGCCGGGACAGGGCCAACGTCCTGACTTTC. The rearrangement links TRBV11-2 to TRBJ2-6; TRBD1 might be the D (6 bases). This CDR3 has 13 amino acids. Germline V gene lookup returns CDR1 SGHAT and CDR2 FQNNGV. The ends were cut back, 5 bases at V and 5 bases at J, with 7 bases in the middle.

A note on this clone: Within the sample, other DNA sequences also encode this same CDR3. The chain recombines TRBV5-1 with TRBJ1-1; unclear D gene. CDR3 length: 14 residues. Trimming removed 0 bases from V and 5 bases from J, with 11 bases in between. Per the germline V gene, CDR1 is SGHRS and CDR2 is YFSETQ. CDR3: CASSLVGGGTEAFF. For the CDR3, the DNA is TGCGCCAGCAGCTTGGTCGGCGGAGGAACTGAAGCTTTCTTT.

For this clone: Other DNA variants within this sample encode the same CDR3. In nucleotides, the CDR3 is TGTGCCAGCAGTTTGGAGGGGTATGGCTACACCTTC. Protein: CASSLEGYGYTF. The chain is built from TRBV12-3 or TRBV12-4 and TRBJ1-2; TRBD1 might be the D (5 bases). CDR3 length equals 12 residues. Trimming pared 3 bases from V and 5 bases from J, leaving 7 bases between.

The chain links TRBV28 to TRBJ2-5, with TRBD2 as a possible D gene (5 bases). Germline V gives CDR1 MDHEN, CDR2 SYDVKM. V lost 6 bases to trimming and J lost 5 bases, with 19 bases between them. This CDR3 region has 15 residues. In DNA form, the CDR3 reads TGTGCCAGCAGCTTAGGCTCTAGCCTTGGGGAGACCCAGTACTTC. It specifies CASSLGSSLGETQYF.

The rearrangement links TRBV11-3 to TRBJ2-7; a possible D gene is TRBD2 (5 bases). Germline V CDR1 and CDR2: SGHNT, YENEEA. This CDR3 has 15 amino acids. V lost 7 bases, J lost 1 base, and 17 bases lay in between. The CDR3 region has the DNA TGTGCCAGCAACTTCGGAGGAGCCTTATCCTACGAGCAGTACTTC. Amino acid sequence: CASNFGGALSYEQYF.

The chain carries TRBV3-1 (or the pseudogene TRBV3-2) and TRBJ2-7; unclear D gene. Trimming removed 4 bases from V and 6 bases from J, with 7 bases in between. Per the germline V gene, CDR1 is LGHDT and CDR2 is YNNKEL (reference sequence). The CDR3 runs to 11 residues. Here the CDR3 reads CASSRSGEQYF. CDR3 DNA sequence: TGTGCCAGCAGCCGGTCGGGCGAGCAGTACTTC.

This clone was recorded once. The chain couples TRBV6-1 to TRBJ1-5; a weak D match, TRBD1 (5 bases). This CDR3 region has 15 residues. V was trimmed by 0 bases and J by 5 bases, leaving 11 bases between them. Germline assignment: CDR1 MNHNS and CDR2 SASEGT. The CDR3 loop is CASSEATQGHQPQHF. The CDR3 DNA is TGTGCCAGCAGTGAAGCGACGCAGGGCCATCAGCCCCAGCATTTT.

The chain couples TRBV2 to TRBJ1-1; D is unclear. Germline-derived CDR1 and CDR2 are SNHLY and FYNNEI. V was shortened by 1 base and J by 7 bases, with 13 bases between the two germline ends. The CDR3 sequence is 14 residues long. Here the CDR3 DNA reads TGTGCCAGCAGTGAAGAACGGTCCATCGTTGAAGCTTTCTTT. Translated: CASSEERSIVEAFF. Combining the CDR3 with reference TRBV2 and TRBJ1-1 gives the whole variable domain EPEVTQTPSHQVTQMGQEVILRCVPISNHLYFYWYRQILGQKVEFLVSFYNNEISEKSEIFDDQFSVERPDGSNFTLKIRSTKLEDSAMYFCASSEERSIVEAFFGQGTRLTVV.

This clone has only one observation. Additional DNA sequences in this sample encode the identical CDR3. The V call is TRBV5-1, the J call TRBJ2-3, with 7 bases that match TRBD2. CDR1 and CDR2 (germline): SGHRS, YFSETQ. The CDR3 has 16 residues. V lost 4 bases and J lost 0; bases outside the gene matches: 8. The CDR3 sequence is CASSLGLRTSTDTQYF. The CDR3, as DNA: TGCGCCAGCAGCCTGGGACTACGTACTAGCACAGATACGCAGTATTTT.